The 10 T cell receptor beta chains reported below all come from one sample, sequenced in a study of cytotoxic CD8 clonotypes in ibrutinib-treated CLL. Some clones are missing from TCRdb's copy, which holds only in-frame ones; the method was immunoSEQ multiplex PCR. The table lists 140,000 to 150,000 clones, around 76% of them singletons. The material was PBMCs, obtained after 24 months of ibrutinib treatment. These receptors all stem from a human donor with chronic lymphocytic leukemia.

This clone has only a few counts. V usage is TRBV5-6 and J usage is TRBJ1-1, with D possibly being TRBD1 (5 bases). Germline V CDR1 and CDR2: SGHDT, YYEEEE. Between the trimmed V and J ends, which lost 1 base and 5 bases, there was a span of 18 bases. This CDR3 region has 16 residues. The CDR3 protein is CASSLYPGGGETEAFF. CDR3 nucleotide sequence: TGTGCCAGCAGCTTGTATCCCGGGGGAGGTGAGACTGAAGCTTTCTTT.

The rearrangement uses TRBV10-3 and TRBJ1-5; TRBD1 matches at 11 bases. CDR3 length equals 15 residues. Unmatched junction bases numbered 3, after V lost 2 bases and J lost 6 bases. Germline V gives CDR1 ENHRY, CDR2 SYGVKD. CDR3 protein: CAISEGQGAGQPQHF. CDR3 sequence (DNA): TGTGCCATCAGTGAGGGACAGGGGGCCGGTCAGCCCCAGCATTTT.

This chain joins TRBV7-2 and TRBJ2-5; the match to TRBD2 covers 11 bases. CDR3 size: 16 residues. In germline, CDR1 is SGHTA, CDR2 FQGNSA. J lost 4 bases, V lost 5 bases, and 9 bases had no gene match. CDR3 bases: TGTGCCAGCAGCGCAGGAACCGGGACTAGCGGAGAGACCCAGTACTTC. It specifies CASSAGTGTSGETQYF.

This clone was observed a handful of times. The rearrangement links TRBV16 to TRBJ2-3; D unresolved. CDR1 and CDR2 (germline): KGHSY, FQNENV. Trimming cost V 4 bases and J 3 bases, with 5 bases left between them. The CDR3 spans 12 residues. In DNA, the CDR3 is TGTGCCAGCAGCCCTACAACAGATACGCAGTATTTT. Amino acid sequence: CASSPTTDTQYF.

J is TRBJ2-3 and V is TRBV4-3; D is ambiguous. Germline-derived CDR1 and CDR2 are LGHNA and YSLEER. V lost 1 base and J lost 1, with 6 bases in between. This CDR3 is 14 amino acids long. The CDR3 DNA reads as TGCGCCAGCAGCCAAGGACCCCGCACAGATACGCAGTATTTT. Translation: CASSQGPRTDTQYF.

V is TRBV28 and J is TRBJ2-7; the D is unclear. V was shortened by 6 bases and J by 1 base, with 7 bases between the two germline ends. CDR1 and CDR2 from the germline V gene are MDHEN and SYDVKM. The CDR3 has 12 residues. CDR3 nucleotide sequence: TGTGCCAGCAGGGGCGGTTCCTACGAGCAGTACTTC. Its protein product is CASRGGSYEQYF.

The J gene is TRBJ1-4, the V gene TRBV7-2, with D possibly TRBD1 on 5 matching bases. Trimming left V 3 bases short and J 8 bases short, with 10 bases between. Germline-derived CDR1 and CDR2 are SGHTA and FQGNSA. The CDR3 loop spans 13 amino acids. The CDR3 spells CASSFRVAEKLFF. In DNA form, the CDR3 reads TGTGCCAGCAGCTTCAGGGTCGCCGAAAAACTGTTTTTT. Full variable domain (outside the CDR3, taken from reference TRBV7-2 and TRBJ1-4): GAGVSQSPSNKVTEKGKDVELRCDPISGHTALYWYRQSLGQGLEFLIYFQGNSAPDKSGLPSDRFSAERTGGSVSTLTIQRTQQEDSAVYLCASSFRVAEKLFFGSGTQLSVL.

This rearrangement joins TRBV6-6 to TRBJ2-3, with 8 bases that match TRBD1. Unmatched junction bases numbered 13, after V lost 8 bases and J lost 6 bases. The germline V gene has CDR1 MNHNY and CDR2 SVGAGI (reference sequence). The CDR3 is 15 residues long. This chain's CDR3 is CASRGQGAGSDTQYF. CDR3 sequence (DNA): TGTGCCAGCCGGGGCCAGGGGGCGGGTTCGGATACGCAGTATTTT.

This chain links TRBV5-1 with TRBJ1-5; 7 nucleotides agree with TRBD1. Trimming took 4 bases from V and 9 from J; bases not matched to a gene: 4. The CDR3 runs 12 residues. Germline V gives CDR1 SGHRS, CDR2 YFSETQ. As DNA, the CDR3 is TGCGCCAGCAGCCTTACAGGGGTGCCCCAGCATTTT. Its protein is CASSLTGVPQHF.

This clone showed up just a few times. DNA of the CDR3: TGTGCCAGCAGTTATGGCCCAGGGGGGTGGGAAAAACTGTTTTTT. Protein product: CASSYGPGGWEKLFF. V is TRBV28 and J is TRBJ1-4; 7 bases are a match to TRBD1. The germline V gene has CDR1 MDHEN and CDR2 SYDVKM. CDR3 length: 15 amino acids. V lost 4 bases and J lost 8; bases outside the gene matches: 10.